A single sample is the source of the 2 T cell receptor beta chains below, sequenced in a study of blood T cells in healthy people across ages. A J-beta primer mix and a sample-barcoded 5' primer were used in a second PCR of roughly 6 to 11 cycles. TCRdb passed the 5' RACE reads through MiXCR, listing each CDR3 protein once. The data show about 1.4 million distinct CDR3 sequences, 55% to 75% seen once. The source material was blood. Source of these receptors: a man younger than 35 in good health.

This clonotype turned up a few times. CDR3 loop: CASSQELLVYEQYF. The CDR3 bases are TGCGCCAGCAGCCAAGAACTTTTGGTTTACGAGCAGTACTTC. The rearrangement links TRBV4-3 to TRBJ2-7, with D unclear. The CDR3 is made up of 14 amino acids. The germline gives CDR1 LGHNA, CDR2 YSLEER. V dropped 0 bases and J dropped 4 bases, with 10 bases sitting between them.

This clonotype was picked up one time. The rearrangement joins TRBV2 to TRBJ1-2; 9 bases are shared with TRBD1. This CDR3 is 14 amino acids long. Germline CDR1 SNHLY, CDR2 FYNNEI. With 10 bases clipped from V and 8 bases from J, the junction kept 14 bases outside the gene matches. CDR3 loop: CATRPLQGAPGYTF. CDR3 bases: TGTGCCACGAGACCTTTACAGGGGGCGCCCGGCTACACCTTC.